The 15 T cell receptor beta chains below come from one sample, sequenced in a study of response to subunit inactivated influenza vaccine. One entry per CDR3 protein results from TCRdb running MiXCR on the RT-PCR reads. The sample has 700,000 to 800,000 distinct CDR3 sequences; around 18% are singletons. Specimen: PBMCs from blood, collected roughly 5 days after vaccination. Receptors originate from a man aged 45-65 years who received an inactivated influenza vaccine.

This clonotype was picked up a small number of times. The V call is TRBV5-1, the J call TRBJ2-7; no clear D. V was pared by 0 bases and J by 7 bases, with 11 bases between. CDR3 size: 13 residues. Germline CDR1 reads SGHRS; CDR2 reads YFSETQ. The CDR3 loop is CASSLGPLLEQYF. Here the CDR3 DNA reads TGCGCCAGCAGCTTGGGGCCTCTTTTAGAGCAGTACTTC.

This chain connects TRBV5-5 to TRBJ1-1; D remains unclear. CDR3 length: 15 amino acids. The V end was cut by 5 bases, the J end by 4 bases, with 18 bases between. CDR1 is SGHKS, CDR2 YYEKEE, per germline (reference sequence). For the CDR3, the DNA is TGTGCCAGCAGTCCCGGGCCCGCTCTCGGCACTGAAGCTTTCTTT. It translates to CASSPGPALGTEAFF.

In its sample, this clonotype was seen a few times. The CDR3 DNA is TGTGCCAGCAGCCCTTCGGGACGTGGAGTGACAGATACGCAGTATTTT. Protein sequence: CASSPSGRGVTDTQYF. The chain carries TRBV9 and TRBJ2-3, with D perhaps given as TRBD1 or TRBD2 (5 bases each). The CDR3 length is 16 residues. The germline V gene has CDR1 SGDLS and CDR2 YYNGEE. V was trimmed by 4 bases and J by 3 bases, leaving 18 bases between them.

This clonotype has just a few counts. The rearrangement links TRBV4-3 to TRBJ1-1; possible D gene TRBD1, 5 bases. The CDR3 is made up of 13 amino acids. CDR1 and CDR2 from the germline V gene are LGHNA and YSLEER. V lost 0 bases, J lost 5 bases, and 7 bases lay in between. The CDR3 loop is CASSQDEGTEAFF. DNA of the CDR3: TGCGCCAGCAGCCAAGATGAGGGGACTGAAGCTTTCTTT.

CDR3 region: CASSQNGGLDPYEQYF. The DNA for the CDR3 is TGCGCCAGCAGTCAGAACGGGGGCCTCGACCCCTACGAGCAGTACTTC. The gene calls are TRBV5-1 and TRBJ2-7; D tentatively fits TRBD1 or TRBD2 (6 bases each). CDR3 length: 16 residues. The germline CDR1 and CDR2 sequences are SGHRS and YFSETQ. Trimming shortened V by 5 bases and J by 2 bases, and 20 bases separated the two germline ends.

This sequence joins TRBV30 and TRBJ1-6, with 7 bases that match TRBD1. Germline loops: CDR1 GTSNPN, CDR2 SVGIG (reference sequence). V lost 4 bases and J lost 7; bases outside the gene matches: 10. This CDR3 is 15 amino acids long. The CDR3 loop is CAWNRRQGSNSPLHF. The CDR3 DNA sequence: TGTGCCTGGAATCGTCGACAGGGATCAAATTCACCCCTCCACTTT.

The J gene is TRBJ2-5, the V gene TRBV20-1; D perhaps matches TRBD1 (6 bases). This CDR3 has 13 amino acids. From germline, CDR1 is DFQATT and CDR2 SNEGSKA (reference sequence). The V end was cut by 4 bases, the J end by 3 bases, with 12 bases between. The CDR3: CSANRGSEETQYF. The CDR3 bases are TGCAGTGCTAATAGGGGGTCTGAAGAGACCCAGTACTTC.

This clonotype has only a few counts. The V call is TRBV20-1, the J call TRBJ2-7, with 11 bases aligning to TRBD2. V lost 5 bases to trimming and J lost 6 bases; unmatched junction nucleotides: 6. Germline assignment: CDR1 DFQATT and CDR2 SNEGSKA (reference sequence). The CDR3 is made up of 13 amino acids. The CDR3 sequence: CSAVLAGVREQYF. The DNA of the CDR3 is TGCAGTGCTGTACTAGCGGGGGTGCGCGAGCAGTACTTC.

The chain combines TRBV28 with TRBJ1-6, with D maybe TRBD1 (5 bases). Germline V gives CDR1 MDHEN, CDR2 SYDVKM. Trimming stripped 8 bases from V and 5 bases from J, with 13 bases between. CDR3 length: 14 residues. The CDR3 is CASLPGRNNSPLHF. CDR3 in DNA: TGTGCCAGCCTCCCGGGGCGGAATAATTCACCCCTCCACTTT.

This clonotype occurred many times. The chain carries TRBV9 and TRBJ1-6, with D possibly matching TRBD1 (5 bases). The ends were cut back, 4 bases at V and 8 bases at J, with 16 bases in the middle. The CDR3 consists of 15 residues. CDR1 and CDR2 from the germline V gene are SGDLS and YYNGEE. CDR3 sequence (DNA): TGTGCCAGCAGCCTGGGGCCAGCTGTTGATTCACCCCTCCACTTT. Amino acid sequence: CASSLGPAVDSPLHF. The entire variable domain, with the rest obtained from reference TRBV9 and TRBJ1-6, is as follows: DSGVTQTPKHLITATGQRVTLRCSPRSGDLSVYWYQQSLDQGLQFLIQYYNGEERAKGNILERFSAQQFPDLHSELNLSSLELGDSALYFCASSLGPAVDSPLHFGNGTRLTVT.

This chain uses TRBV20-1 with TRBJ2-1, with D hard to call. Germline assignment: CDR1 DFQATT and CDR2 SNEGSKA (reference sequence). Trimming cost V 6 bases and J 2 bases, with 5 bases left between them. The length of the CDR3 is 11 residues. CDR3 coding DNA: TGCAGTGCATTACCCTACAATGAGCAGTTCTTC. It specifies CSALPYNEQFF.

This clonotype has a count of ten or more. The V and J genes are TRBV4-3 and TRBJ2-3, with 10 positions matching TRBD2. Unmatched junction bases numbered 16, after V lost 5 bases and J lost 5 bases. Germline CDR1 LGHNA, CDR2 YSLEER. This CDR3 comprises 18 residues. The CDR3 loop reads CASSTSAGTSDPRDTQYF. The CDR3 bases are TGCGCCAGCAGCACCTCTGCGGGGACTAGCGATCCTCGAGATACGCAGTATTTT.

This clonotype has more than one count but fewer than ten. The chain has TRBV5-5 and TRBJ1-1; perhaps TRBD1 as D (5 bases). V was cut by 0 bases and J by 4 bases, with 13 bases left in between. The germline CDR1 and CDR2 sequences are SGHKS and YYEKEE (reference sequence). The CDR3 loop spans 15 amino acids. CDR3 loop: CASSLEAVGATEAFF. In DNA, the CDR3 is TGTGCCAGCAGCTTGGAGGCGGTAGGGGCCACTGAAGCTTTCTTT.

In this sample, this clonotype turned up a few times. This chain connects TRBV29-1 to TRBJ2-3; D remains ambiguous. The CDR3 extends over 12 amino acids. Looked up from germline, CDR1 is SQVTM and CDR2 is ANQGSEA. V lost 3 bases and J lost 4, with 8 bases in between. CDR3 DNA sequence: TGCAGCGTTGAGATAGCTCCAGATACGCAGTATTTT. Protein: CSVEIAPDTQYF.

The rearrangement links TRBV20-1 to TRBJ2-1; possible D gene TRBD2, 7 bases. The germline V gene has CDR1 DFQATT and CDR2 SNEGSKA (reference sequence). The CDR3 loop spans 14 amino acids. V was pared by 6 bases and J by 9 bases, with 21 bases between. DNA for the CDR3: TGCAGTGCCAGCGGGGCGGGGGCCTCTAGTGAGCAGTTCTTC. This codes for CSASGAGASSEQFF.